This TCR beta chain was profiled in a study of human T cells and chemical hapten exposure. Study-wide background: Sensitization employed 2% DPC on approximately 2 cm by approximately 2 cm of upper inner arm skin.

This clonotype was seen at least ten times. Within the library, unique molecular identifiers were attached to each individual cDNA molecule. Original handling: Counts of TCRs in each sample centred on a median of about 96,000 and extended from approximately 20,000 to 700,000. TCRdb processed the RACE reads anew with MiXCR; each CDR3 protein has one entry. TCRdb, rather than the study authors, made the V and J calls. The repertoire includes about 350,000 distinct CDR3 sequences, just under 6.5% of them detected once, and around 5.6% sits in the top ten. Time point here: patch test 2, 6 weeks after DPC sensitization. The sample's treatment: therapeutic diphenylcyclopropenone sensitization with weekly scalp DPC. Every donor had alopecia and was 18 to 70 years old; all were suitable for DPC. The CDR3 contains 16 residues. V was pared by 6 bases and J by 4 bases, with 11 bases of the junction left unmatched. The V gene's germline CDR1 is MGHDK and CDR2 SYGVNS.

The chain joins TRBV25-1 to TRBJ1-1, with 10 positions matching TRBD1. This clonotype was obtained from a young woman with alopecia areata. Some clones in this sample may be carry-over from other donors' samples. Sequencing used whole blood, obtained in connection with sensitization to the hapten diphenylcyclopropenone (DPC). Written as DNA, the CDR3 is TGTGCCAGCAGCCATTATTGGGGACAGGGGTCCACTGAAGCTTTCTTT. This encodes CASSHYWGQGSTEAFF.